This is a list of T cell receptor beta chains from one sample in a study of cytomegalovirus exposure and HLA in healthy donors. This table comes from immunoSEQ multiplex PCR, and its TCRdb copy is limited to in-frame clones, with some not included. This sample yields 150,000 to 200,000 clones, of which roughly 80% are seen a single time; 1% to 1.5% belongs to the top ten. Sequences were obtained from PBMCs. The source is a man aged 50 to 59 in good health and CMV-seropositive. CDR3s include the opening cysteine and the closing phenylalanine or tryptophan. The D gene is left open where the match is weak. Not every row has a clone size; where given, it reads once, few, many or a size class.

J: TRBJ1-4
size: few
D: NA
V: TRBV5-1
length: 15
CDR3: CASSRGASTHEKLFF
DNA: TGCGCCAGCAGCCGGGGGGCGAGTACCCATGAAAAACTGTTTTTT

J: TRBJ1-2
size: few
D: NA
V: TRBV28
length: 12
CDR3: CASSRDTYGYTF
DNA: TGTGCCAGCTCAAGGGACACCTATGGCTACACCTTC

J: TRBJ2-7
size: once
D: NA
V: TRBV5-4
length: 13
CDR3: CASSLAQGGEQYF
DNA: TGTGCCAGCAGCTTGGCTCAGGGAGGCGAGCAGTACTTC

J: TRBJ1-1
size: NA
D: NA
V: TRBV7-3
length: 13
CDR3: CASSLYGGAEAFF
DNA: TGTGCCAGCAGCTTATATGGGGGGGCCGAAGCTTTCTTT

J: TRBJ2-3
size: NA
D: NA
V: TRBV9
length: 13
CDR3: CASSLRSADTQYF
DNA: TGTGCCAGCAGCCTGCGGTCCGCAGATACGCAGTATTTT

J: TRBJ2-3
size: NA
D: TRBD2
V: TRBV10-3
length: 17
CDR3: CAISEPRLAGGTDTQYF
DNA: TGTGCCATCAGTGAGCCCCGACTAGCGGGGGGGACAGATACGCAGTATTTT

J: TRBJ1-4
size: once
D: NA
V: TRBV11-2
length: 18
CDR3: CASRSRGGPGLANEKLFF
DNA: TGTGCCAGCAGATCGAGGGGGGGGCCCGGGTTAGCTAATGAAAAACTGTTTTTT

J: TRBJ2-2
size: NA
D: NA
V: TRBV11-2
length: 13
CDR3: CASSSTGLGELFF
DNA: TGTGCCAGCAGCTCGACAGGTCTTGGGGAGCTGTTTTTT

J: TRBJ1-2
size: NA
D: NA
V: TRBV21-1
length: 13
CDR3: CASSKGREGGYTF
DNA: TGTGCCAGCAGCAAAGGCAGGGAGGGTGGCTACACCTTC

J: TRBJ2-5
size: NA
D: NA
V: TRBV5-4
length: 11
CDR3: CASSFRETQYF
DNA: TGTGCCAGCAGCTTCCGAGAGACCCAGTACTTC

J: TRBJ2-5
size: NA
D: TRBD2
V: TRBV11-2
length: 15
CDR3: CASSLALAGAETQYF
DNA: TGTGCCAGCAGCTTAGCCCTAGCGGGAGCAGAGACCCAGTACTTC

J: TRBJ2-5
size: NA
D: TRBD1
V: TRBV5-1
length: 14
CDR3: CASSFGQGTETQYF
DNA: TGCGCCAGCAGCTTCGGACAGGGTACCGAGACCCAGTACTTC

J: TRBJ2-2
size: NA
D: TRBD1
V: TRBV27
length: 15
CDR3: CASTKQGTNTGELFF
DNA: TGTGCCAGCACTAAACAGGGGACGAACACCGGGGAGCTGTTTTTT

J: TRBJ2-2
size: NA
D: TRBD1
V: TRBV11-1
length: 14
CDR3: CASSSWTGAGELFF
DNA: TGTGCCAGCAGCTCATGGACAGGGGCCGGGGAGCTGTTTTTT

J: TRBJ2-5
size: NA
D: TRBD1
V: TRBV5-5
length: 15
CDR3: CASSLLGQGNRGQYF
DNA: TGTGCCAGCAGCTTACTCGGACAGGGTAATCGGGGCCAGTACTTC

J: TRBJ2-1
size: NA
D: NA
V: TRBV29-1
length: 11
CDR3: CSVFRYNEQFF
DNA: TGCAGCGTTTTTCGCTACAATGAGCAGTTCTTC

J: TRBJ2-1
size: NA
D: TRBD2
V: TRBV16
length: 14
CDR3: CASSQSPSGVGRFF
DNA: TGTGCCAGCAGCCAATCGCCCAGCGGGGTGGGTCGGTTCTTC

J: TRBJ2-3
size: few
D: NA
V: TRBV5-1
length: 13
CDR3: CASSLTGGREGYF
DNA: TGCGCCAGCAGCTTAACTGGGGGCAGGGAGGGGTATTTT

J: TRBJ2-2
size: NA
D: NA
V: TRBV27
length: 15
CDR3: CASSLSGGNTGELFF
DNA: TGTGCCAGCAGTTTATCGGGAGGGAACACCGGGGAGCTGTTTTTT

J: TRBJ1-2
size: NA
D: NA
V: TRBV28
length: 13
CDR3: CASNDRSNYGYTF
DNA: TGTGCCAGCAACGACAGATCTAACTATGGCTACACCTTC

J: TRBJ2-1
size: once
D: TRBD2
V: TRBV10-3
length: 14
CDR3: CAITVSGSLGEQFF
DNA: TGTGCCATCACAGTTAGCGGGAGCCTCGGTGAGCAGTTCTTC

J: TRBJ2-7
size: once
D: TRBD2
V: TRBV4-2
length: 14
CDR3: CASSQGLAGAEQYF
DNA: TGTGCCAGCAGCCAGGGACTAGCGGGAGCCGAGCAGTACTTC

J: TRBJ2-7
size: NA
D: TRBD2
V: TRBV4-1
length: 16
CDR3: CASSQDGLAGADEQYF
DNA: TGCGCCAGCAGCCAAGATGGGTTAGCGGGAGCTGACGAGCAGTACTTC

J: TRBJ1-1
size: few
D: NA
V: TRBV2
length: 15
CDR3: CASSEVERGNTEAFF
DNA: TGTGCCAGCAGTGAAGTGGAGCGCGGGAACACTGAAGCTTTCTTT

J: TRBJ2-5
size: NA
D: NA
V: TRBV30
length: 14
CDR3: CAWSVGGSGETQYF
DNA: TGTGCCTGGAGTGTAGGAGGGAGCGGGGAGACCCAGTACTTC

J: TRBJ1-2
size: NA
D: TRBD1
V: TRBV7-2
length: 14
CDR3: CASSSGTAQYGYTF
DNA: TGTGCCAGCAGCTCCGGGACAGCCCAATATGGCTACACCTTC

J: TRBJ2-1
size: NA
D: TRBD1
V: TRBV5-1
length: 13
CDR3: CASSLDRVDEQFF
DNA: TGCGCCAGCAGCTTAGACAGGGTCGATGAGCAGTTCTTC

J: TRBJ2-3
size: NA
D: TRBD2
V: TRBV10-3
length: 19
CDR3: CAISEAPGLAGGRKDTQYF
DNA: TGTGCCATCAGTGAGGCTCCGGGACTAGCGGGGGGGCGTAAAGATACGCAGTATTTT

J: TRBJ2-3
size: NA
D: NA
V: TRBV5-4
length: 15
CDR3: CASSSTVQQADTQYF
DNA: TGTGCCAGCAGCTCGACAGTCCAGCAAGCAGATACGCAGTATTTT

J: TRBJ2-5
size: NA
D: TRBD1
V: TRBV7-9
length: 15
CDR3: CASVLGTGHQETQYF
DNA: TGTGCCAGCGTCCTGGGGACAGGGCACCAAGAGACCCAGTACTTC

J: TRBJ1-2
size: NA
D: NA
V: TRBV6-5
length: 14
CDR3: CASSYAGSNYGYTF
DNA: TGTGCCAGCAGTTACGCGGGGTCTAACTATGGCTACACCTTC

J: TRBJ2-5
size: NA
D: TRBD2
V: TRBV19
length: 12
CDR3: CASSGGKETQYF
DNA: TGTGCCAGTTCGGGGGGGAAAGAGACCCAGTACTTC

J: TRBJ1-1
size: NA
D: NA
V: TRBV5-1
length: 15
CDR3: CASSLGPEVNTEAFF
DNA: TGCGCCAGCAGCTTAGGTCCGGAGGTCAACACTGAAGCTTTCTTT

J: TRBJ2-3
size: NA
D: TRBD2
V: TRBV5-6
length: 15
CDR3: CASSPGTSGTDTQYF
DNA: TGTGCCAGCAGCCCCGGGACTAGCGGAACAGATACGCAGTATTTT

J: TRBJ2-1
size: NA
D: TRBD1
V: TRBV14
length: 19
CDR3: CASSQPGQGSHSSYNEQFF
DNA: TGTGCCAGCAGCCAACCGGGACAGGGGTCCCACAGCTCCTACAATGAGCAGTTCTTC

J: TRBJ2-7
size: NA
D: NA
V: TRBV27
length: 13
CDR3: CASSLNSYYEQYF
DNA: TGTGCCAGCAGTTTAAACTCCTACTACGAGCAGTACTTC

J: TRBJ2-5
size: few
D: NA
V: TRBV11-2
length: 14
CDR3: CASSFYGGKETQYF
DNA: TGTGCCAGCAGCTTTTACGGGGGAAAAGAGACCCAGTACTTC

J: TRBJ2-5
size: few
D: TRBD2
V: TRBV7-2
length: 14
CDR3: CASSFQRGQETQYF
DNA: TGTGCCAGCAGCTTCCAGCGGGGGCAAGAGACCCAGTACTTC

J: TRBJ2-5
size: once
D: NA
V: TRBV5-1
length: 14
CDR3: CASSRPGVEETQYF
DNA: TGCGCCAGCAGCCGGCCCGGGGTGGAAGAGACCCAGTACTTC

J: TRBJ1-4
size: NA
D: NA
V: TRBV18
length: 13
CDR3: CASSPPSDEKLFF
DNA: TGTGCCAGCTCACCACCGAGCGATGAAAAACTGTTTTTT

J: TRBJ1-1
size: NA
D: NA
V: TRBV7-6
length: 13
CDR3: CASSLQANTEAFF
DNA: TGTGCCAGCAGCTTACAAGCCAACACTGAAGCTTTCTTT

J: TRBJ1-1
size: NA
D: NA
V: TRBV7-9
length: 17
CDR3: CASSLASGGGQGTEAFF
DNA: TGTGCCAGCAGCTTAGCCTCGGGGGGGGGCCAGGGCACTGAAGCTTTCTTT

J: TRBJ2-1
size: NA
D: TRBD2
V: TRBV7-2
length: 16
CDR3: CASSLLAGGSPGEQFF
DNA: TGTGCCAGCAGCCTGTTAGCGGGAGGGTCCCCTGGTGAGCAGTTCTTC

J: TRBJ2-3
size: NA
D: NA
V: TRBV5-8
length: 14
CDR3: CASSLFLGADTQYF
DNA: TGTGCCAGCAGCTTGTTCCTGGGAGCAGATACGCAGTATTTT

J: TRBJ2-5
size: NA
D: TRBD2
V: TRBV27
length: 17
CDR3: CASSGPGLAGPQETQYF
DNA: TGTGCCAGCAGCGGGCCGGGACTAGCGGGACCCCAAGAGACCCAGTACTTC

J: TRBJ2-2
size: NA
D: NA
V: TRBV5-1
length: 15
CDR3: CASSLQDPNTGELFF
DNA: TGCGCCAGCAGCTTACAGGATCCGAACACCGGGGAGCTGTTTTTT